This entry lists 8 T cell receptor beta chains sequenced from one sample in a study of blood T cells in healthy people across ages. A J-beta primer mix and a sample-barcoded 5' primer were used in a second PCR of roughly 6 to 11 cycles. TCRdb fed the 5' RACE reads into MiXCR, producing one record per CDR3 protein. The data show 1 million to 1.2 million distinct CDR3 sequences, with about two fifths seen just once and 10% to 15% held by the top ten. Input material: blood. The receptors were gathered from a man younger than 30 in good health.

To note about this clonotype: One end of the junction varies from germline; a read error may be responsible. The chain uses TRBV5-1 and TRBJ1-1; tentatively, D is TRBD1 (5 bases). The CDR3 spans 15 residues. CDR1 is SGHRS, CDR2 YFSETQ, per germline. The CDR3 bases are TGCGCCAGCAGCTTCTCAGGGACTTTGAACACTGAAGTTTTCTTT. Protein product: CASSFSGTLNTEVFF. Based on the CDR3 plus reference TRBV5-1 and TRBJ1-1, the full variable domain is KAGVTQTPRYLIKTRGQQVTLSCSPISGHRSVSWYQQTPGQGLQFLFEYFSETQRNKGNFPGRFSGRQFSNSRSEMNVSTLELGDSALYLCASSFSGTLNTEVFFGQGTRLTVV.

The sample holds one count of this clonotype. The chain recombines TRBV6-2 or TRBV6-3 with TRBJ2-1; tentatively, D is TRBD1 (5 bases). With the DNA end fitting TRBJ2-7 better, the J assignment may be wrong. In germline, CDR1 is MNHEY, CDR2 SVGEGT. The CDR3 runs 16 residues. CDR3 residues: CASSYSVGLSYNEQYF. The CDR3 nucleotides read TGTGCCAGCAGTTACTCAGTGGGGCTCTCCTACAATGAGCAGTACTTC.

This sequence joins TRBV12-3 or TRBV12-4 and TRBJ1-4, with 9 bases lining up with TRBD1. This CDR3 region has 15 residues. V shed 7 bases and J 8 bases; nucleotides not matched to a gene: 11. The chain's CDR3 is CASIQGQGRGEKLFF. CDR3 sequence (DNA): TGTGCCAGCATCCAAGGACAGGGGCGAGGCGAAAAACTGTTTTTT.

The V gene is TRBV6-1, the J gene TRBJ1-2, with D possibly matching TRBD1 (6 bases). V was clipped by 5 bases and J by 4 bases, with 23 bases between them. Germline CDR1 is MNHNS and CDR2 is SASEGT. The CDR3 spans 17 residues. The CDR3 sequence is CASSPFIRGNGFYGYTF. Written as DNA, the CDR3 is TGTGCCAGCAGTCCCTTCATCAGGGGAAATGGGTTCTATGGCTACACCTTC.

This clonotype has only a few counts. The chain is built from TRBV4-3 and TRBJ2-3, with 12 positions matching TRBD2. The CDR3 runs to 14 residues. V gave up 1 base and J gave up 14 bases; unmatched junction bases: 7. Germline lookup yields CDR1 LGHNA and CDR2 YSLEER. The CDR3 DNA reads TGCGCCAGCAGCCAAGTGCTAGCGGGGGGGCGTCTGTATTTT. It encodes CASSQVLAGGRLYF.

The chain has TRBV7-9 and TRBJ2-1, with a possible D match to TRBD2 (5 bases). Germline CDR1 and CDR2: SEHNR and FQNEAQ (reference sequence). V was clipped by 5 bases and J by 10 bases, with 9 bases between them. CDR3 size: 11 residues. The CDR3 is CASSRGKEQFF. The CDR3 DNA reads as TGTGCCAGCAGCCGAGGGAAGGAGCAGTTCTTC.

V usage is TRBV7-9 and J usage is TRBJ2-1; maybe TRBD1 (5 bases). The CDR3 is 14 residues long. Trimming left V 4 bases short and J 7 bases short, with 14 bases between. CDR1 SEHNR and CDR2 FQNEAQ come from the germline V gene (reference sequence). CDR3 loop: CASSSRVSRNEQFF. CDR3 DNA sequence: TGTGCCAGCAGCTCCAGGGTATCCAGAAATGAGCAGTTCTTC.

This clonotype has a handful of counts. The rearrangement joins TRBV7-9 to TRBJ1-2; 8 bases agree with TRBD1. Germline CDR1 reads SEHNR; CDR2 reads FQNEAQ (reference sequence). The V gene end was trimmed by 4 bases and the J gene end by 6 bases; junction bases not matched to a gene: 10. The length of the CDR3 is 15 residues. The CDR3: CASSSLLRTGHGYTF. In DNA, the CDR3 is TGTGCCAGCAGCTCCCTCTTGAGGACAGGGCATGGCTACACCTTC.